This T cell receptor (beta chain) was identified in a study of cytotoxic CD8 clonotypes in ibrutinib-treated CLL. About the study: Among the patients, around ten presented as relapsed/refractory and around 15 as treatment-naive; around 17 showed unmutated IGHV. Study findings and constraints: Baseline values of clonality outstripped age-matched healthy donors and followed circulating CD8+ T-cell counts.

In the case of this clone: Its target is unknown.

The CDR3 runs to 16 residues. Germline V gene data show CDR1 as LNHDA and CDR2 as SQIVND (reference sequence). This table comes from immunoSEQ multiplex PCR, and its TCRdb copy is limited to in-frame clones, with some not included. The table records approximately 100,000 clones, approximately 58% of them present only once. This receptor was identified in a human donor with chronic lymphocytic leukemia. The sample here was PBMCs, taken after 24 months of ibrutinib treatment. This sequence joins TRBV19 and TRBJ1-6, with D unclear. The CDR3 sequence: CASVPRSGQVNSPLHF. The CDR3, as DNA: TGTGCAAGTGTACCAAGGTCCGGGCAAGTAAATTCACCCCTCCACTTT.